This T cell receptor beta chain was captured by sequencing in a study of naive and memory T cell subsets. General study results and limits: Expression changes during T cell differentiation may affect RNA-based TCR counts.

This clonotype showed up many times. What it recognizes is unknown. Two oligonucleotides, mixed equimolar, formed the beta constant-region primer covering TRBC1 and TRBC2. A 12-nucleotide UMI and the SP2 primer were added to the cDNA 3' end by oligonucleotide ligation. Four rounds of PCR amplified the ligated cDNA using nested alpha and beta constant-region primers plus SP2. TCRdb re-called the UMI-ligation and nested PCR reads with MiXCR, one entry per CDR3 protein. Among about 35,000 distinct CDR3 sequences listed, 13% were seen once. Germline lookup yields CDR1 SQVTM and CDR2 ANQGSEA. J gave up 5 bases and V 4 bases, and 9 bases lay outside the gene matches. The CDR3 runs 14 residues.

What was sequenced was effector memory CD4+ T cells from blood. Subset of the sample: effector memory, CD45RA- CD27-. The rearrangement uses TRBV29-1 and TRBJ1-2, with 8 bases identical to TRBD1. The source of this sequence is a human donor in good health. Here the CDR3 reads CSVGQPGGGYGYTF. The CDR3, as DNA: TGCAGCGTTGGCCAGCCAGGGGGCGGGTATGGCTACACCTTC.